This T cell receptor (beta chain) was captured in a study of blood T cell repertoires in COVID-19. Study-level background: Samples came from the United States, Italy and Spain, spanning acute and convalescent COVID-19. In each case, the material was cDNA or gDNA derived from T cells, B-cell-depleted T cells, or PBMCs.

Original methodology: Quantification of nucleated cells was approximated via reference gene primer amplification. Sequencing used immunoSEQ multiplex PCR; TCRdb keeps in-frame clones, though not all of them. V and J calls and clone size come straight from that table; D and trimming were deduced from the DNA. The sample lists tens of thousands of clones; around nine tenths were seen once. The CDR3 loop spans 15 amino acids. Germline lookup yields CDR1 SEHNR and CDR2 FQNEAQ (reference sequence). V lost 5 bases, J lost 3 bases, and 7 bases stayed unmatched. In this sample, this clone turned up a few times. Followed over time, Seattle patients had been enrolled while infection was active.

The chain combines TRBV7-9 with TRBJ1-2, with 9 bases matching TRBD1. This TCR was sampled from an elderly man with COVID-19, enrolled during active disease. Material: peripheral blood. In nucleotides, the CDR3 is TGTGCCAGCAGCCCCTGGGACAGGGATGACTATGGCTACACCTTC. It translates to CASSPWDRDDYGYTF.